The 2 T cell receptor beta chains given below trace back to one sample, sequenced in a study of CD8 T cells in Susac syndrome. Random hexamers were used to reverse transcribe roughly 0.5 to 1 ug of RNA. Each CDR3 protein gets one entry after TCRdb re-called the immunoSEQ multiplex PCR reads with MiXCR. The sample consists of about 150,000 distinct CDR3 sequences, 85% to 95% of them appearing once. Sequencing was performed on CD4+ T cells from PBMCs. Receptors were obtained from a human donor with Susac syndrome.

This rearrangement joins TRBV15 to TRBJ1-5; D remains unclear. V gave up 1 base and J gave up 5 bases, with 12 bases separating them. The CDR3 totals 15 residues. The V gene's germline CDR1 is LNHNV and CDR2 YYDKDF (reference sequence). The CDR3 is CATSRGEQLYQPQHF. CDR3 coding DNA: TGTGCCACCAGCAGAGGCGAACAGTTGTATCAGCCCCAGCATTTT.

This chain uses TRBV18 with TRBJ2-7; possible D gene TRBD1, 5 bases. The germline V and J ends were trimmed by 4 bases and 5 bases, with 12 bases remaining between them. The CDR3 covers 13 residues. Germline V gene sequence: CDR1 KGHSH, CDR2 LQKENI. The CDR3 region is CASSRQGSHEQYF. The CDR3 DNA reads TGTGCCAGCTCACGGCAGGGTTCCCACGAGCAGTACTTC.